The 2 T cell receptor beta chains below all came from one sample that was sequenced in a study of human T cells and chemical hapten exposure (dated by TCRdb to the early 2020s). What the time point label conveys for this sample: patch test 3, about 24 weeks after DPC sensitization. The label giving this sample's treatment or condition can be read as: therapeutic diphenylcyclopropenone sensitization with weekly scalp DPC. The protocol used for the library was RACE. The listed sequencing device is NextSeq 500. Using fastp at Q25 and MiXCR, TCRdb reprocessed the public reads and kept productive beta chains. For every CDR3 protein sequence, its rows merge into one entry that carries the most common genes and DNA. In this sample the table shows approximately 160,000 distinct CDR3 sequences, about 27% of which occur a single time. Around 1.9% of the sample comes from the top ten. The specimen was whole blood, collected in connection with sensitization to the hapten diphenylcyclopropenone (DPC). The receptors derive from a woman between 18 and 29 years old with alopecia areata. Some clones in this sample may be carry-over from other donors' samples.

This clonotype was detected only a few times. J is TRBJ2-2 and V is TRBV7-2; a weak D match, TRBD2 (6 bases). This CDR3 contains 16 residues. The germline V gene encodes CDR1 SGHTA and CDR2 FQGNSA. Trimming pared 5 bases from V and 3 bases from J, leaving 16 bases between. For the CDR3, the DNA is TGTGCCAGCAGCGGTCCGGAGGGGCTGGACACCGGGGAGCTGTTTTTT. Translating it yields CASSGPEGLDTGELFF.

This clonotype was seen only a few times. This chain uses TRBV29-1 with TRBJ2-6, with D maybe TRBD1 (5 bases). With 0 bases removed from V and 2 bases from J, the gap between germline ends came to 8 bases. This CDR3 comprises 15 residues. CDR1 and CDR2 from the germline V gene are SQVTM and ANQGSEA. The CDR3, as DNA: TGCAGCGTTGAAGAGCGGACACCTGGGGCCAACGTCCTGACTTTC. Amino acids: CSVEERTPGANVLTF.